This record covers a single T cell receptor beta chain. The gene names here belong to mouse. The missing CDR3 end, 4 residues past where the read stops, is filled in from the germline J gene. CDR1 NNHDY and CDR2 SYVADS come from the germline V gene. J lost 3 bases, V lost 7 bases, and 8 bases had no gene match. The CDR3 runs 15 residues. RNA, once extracted, was reverse transcribed into cDNA for use as the sequencing template. This table comes from immunoSEQ multiplex PCR, and its TCRdb copy is limited to in-frame clones, with some not included. The sample has 270,000 or so clones, none seen only once. This sample is drawn from a study of CD8+ T cells in alopecia areata. Cells pooled from cutaneous lymph nodes were sorted on CD4, CD8alpha, NKG2D, NKG2ACE and other markers.

The origin of this receptor is a C3H/HeJ mouse with alopecia areata. The strain bears MHC haplotype H2-k. Material: CD4+ T cells sorted from a lymph node. The chain carries TRBV13-3 and TRBJ2-2, with TRBD1 matching 8 bases. This CDR3 reads CASPRGLRHTGQLYF. Incomplete CDR3 DNA: TGTGCCAGCCCCAGGGGGCTGAGACACACCGGG.